Following are 31 T cell receptor beta chains from one sample sequenced in a study of T cells in Graves' hyperthyroidism and ophthalmopathy. It was RNA transcripts that yielded the amplified TCR beta CDR3 regions. HTBI primers were used for first-round RT-PCR of the TCR CDR3. MiXCR was run by TCRdb on the multiplex PCR reads, yielding one entry per CDR3 protein. The sample includes about 420,000 distinct CDR3 sequences, roughly an eighth seen only once; the top ten take 5% to 6%. Sequenced input: blood. The receptors stem from a woman in her late teens or twenties with Graves' hyperthyroidism.

Many counts were recorded for this clonotype. The rearrangement uses TRBV12-3 or TRBV12-4 and TRBJ1-5; TRBD1 aligns across 9 bases. V dropped 5 bases and J dropped 6; count of bases not matched to a gene: 2. The CDR3 spans 13 residues. The CDR3 nucleotides are TGTGCCAGCAGTCCACAGGGGGCTCAGCCCCAGCATTTT. The encoded protein is CASSPQGAQPQHF.

The rearrangement joins TRBV4-1 to TRBJ2-5; D unclear. V lost 3 bases to trimming and J lost 3 bases, with 20 bases between them. The CDR3 has 17 residues. Germline V lookup: CDR1 MGHRA, CDR2 YSYEKL. The CDR3 is CASSQDHGQVDEETQYF. The CDR3 DNA reads TGCGCCAGCAGCCAGGATCACGGGCAGGTCGATGAAGAGACCCAGTACTTC.

This clonotype showed up many times. The gene calls are TRBV4-2 and TRBJ2-3, with 10 bases lining up with TRBD2. J gave up 5 bases and V 7 bases, and 9 bases lay outside the gene matches. Germline V gene lookup returns CDR1 LGHNA and CDR2 YNFKEQ. This CDR3 is 15 amino acids long. As DNA, the CDR3 is TGTGCCAGCACCGAGCGGGAGGGGCAGGTAGATACGCAGTATTTT. Its translation: CASTEREGQVDTQYF.

CDR3 region: CAISDTHRIRQGAYNEQFF. CDR3 nucleotide sequence: TGTGCCATCAGTGACACCCATAGGATAAGACAGGGGGCCTACAATGAGCAGTTCTTC. The chain is built from TRBV10-3 and TRBJ2-1; 9 nucleotides align to TRBD1. CDR1 and CDR2 (germline): ENHRY, SYGVKD. J gave up 2 bases and V 3 bases, and 14 bases lay outside the gene matches. The CDR3 loop spans 19 amino acids.

This clonotype has only one observation. This may be a read error: a much more frequent sequence differs by one nucleotide. The chain combines TRBV7-9 with TRBJ2-1, with TRBD2 matching over 7 bases. J lost 11 bases, V lost 2 bases, and 12 bases had no gene match. This CDR3 is 15 amino acids long. Germline-derived CDR1 and CDR2 are SEHNR and FQNEAQ (reference sequence). CDR3 coding DNA: TGTGCCAGCAGCTTAATATCAATAGCGGGCCGAAAGCAGTTCTTC. It codes for CASSLISIAGRKQFF. The variable domain in full, completed from reference TRBV7-9 and TRBJ2-1, reads DTGVSQNPRHKITKRGQNVTFRCDPISEHNRLYWYRQTLGQGPEFLTYFQNEAQLEKSRLLSDRFSAERPKGSFSTLEIQRTEQGDSAMYLCASSLISIAGRKQFFGPGTRLTVL.

V usage is TRBV11-1 and J usage is TRBJ2-5; TRBD2 agrees at 10 bases. V lost 3 bases and J lost 5; bases outside the gene matches: 15. Germline CDR1 and CDR2: SGHAT and FQDESV (reference sequence). The CDR3 is 18 amino acids. This chain's CDR3 is CASSLGLAGAGAGETQYF. The CDR3 DNA is TGTGCCAGCAGCTTGGGGCTAGCGGGAGCCGGAGCTGGGGAGACCCAGTACTTC.

This clonotype has just a few counts. The chain combines TRBV6-9 with TRBJ2-3, with D perhaps matching TRBD2 (6 bases). Germline assignment: CDR1 MNHGY and CDR2 SVAAGI. CDR3 size: 17 residues. V dropped 1 base and J dropped 1 base, with 15 bases sitting between them. The CDR3 DNA reads as TGTGCCAGCAGTTATTTTCGCGAAGAGCGGGGCACAGATACGCAGTATTTT. It is translated as CASSYFREERGTDTQYF.

This clonotype has only a few counts. The genes are TRBV14 and TRBJ2-7; weak D call: TRBD2 (5 bases). Looked up from germline, CDR1 is SGHDN and CDR2 is FVKESK. The germline V and J ends were trimmed by 3 bases and 6 bases, with 12 bases remaining between them. CDR3 length: 13 amino acids. The CDR3 reads CASSQFGGSEQYF. The CDR3 nucleotides read TGTGCCAGCAGCCAGTTCGGCGGGTCCGAGCAGTACTTC. Supplemented by reference TRBV14 and TRBJ2-7, the full variable domain reads EAGVTQFPSHSVIEKGQTVTLRCDPISGHDNLYWYRRVMGKEIKFLLHFVKESKQDESGMPNNRFLAERTGGTYSTLKVQPAELEDSGVYFCASSQFGGSEQYFGPGTRLTVT.

This clonotype showed up many times. The gene calls are TRBV28 and TRBJ1-4; tentative D call: TRBD1 (6 bases). Per germline, CDR1 MDHEN and CDR2 SYDVKM. The CDR3 loop spans 15 amino acids. V was pared by 6 bases and J by 0 bases, with 11 bases between. CDR3 residues: CASRTGTATNEKLFF. CDR3 nucleotides: TGTGCCAGCAGGACAGGAACTGCAACTAATGAAAAACTGTTTTTT.

This clonotype was seen many times. The chain combines TRBV6-1 with TRBJ2-1; 8 bases are shared with TRBD1. The germline CDR1 and CDR2 sequences are MNHNS and SASEGT. The CDR3 runs to 13 residues. With 6 bases clipped from V and 7 bases from J, the junction kept 5 bases outside the gene matches. CDR3 region: CASRRTGQNEQFF. The CDR3 DNA reads TGTGCCAGCAGGCGGACAGGGCAAAATGAGCAGTTCTTC.

Remarks on this clonotype: An end of the junction differs from the germline gene, which may be a read error. The chain combines TRBV10-3 with TRBJ2-3; 8 nucleotides line up with TRBD1. Looked up from germline, CDR1 is ENHRY and CDR2 is SYGVKD. The CDR3 loop spans 15 amino acids. CDR3 region: CAISGRTGPTYTQYF. The CDR3 DNA reads TGTGCCATCAGTGGGAGGACAGGGCCCACATATACGCAGTATTTT.

This clonotype has just a few counts. V usage is TRBV5-4 and J usage is TRBJ2-1; 9 bases are a match to TRBD2. J gave up 9 bases and V 1 base, and 8 bases lay outside the gene matches. CDR3 size: 15 residues. The V gene's germline CDR1 is SGHNT and CDR2 YYREEE (reference sequence). For the CDR3, the DNA is TGTGCCAGCAGCTTGAGGCGGGAGGGCGTCGGTGAGCAGTTCTTC. It yields the protein CASSLRREGVGEQFF. The full variable domain, with the rest looked up from reference TRBV5-4 and TRBJ2-1, is ETGVTQSPTHLIKTRGQQVTLRCSSQSGHNTVSWYQQALGQGPQFIFQYYREEENGRGNFPPRFSGLQFPNYSSELNVNALELDDSALYLCASSLRREGVGEQFFGPGTRLTVL.

This clonotype was counted a single time. A much larger clone lies one base from this, so it may be a read error. The rearrangement uses TRBV29-1 and TRBJ2-2, with a weak D call TRBD1 (6 bases). This CDR3 has 12 amino acids. The germline CDR1 and CDR2 sequences are SQVTM and ANQGSEA. The V and J ends lost 4 bases and 6 bases respectively, with 9 bases between them. CDR3 residues: CSVGAGAGELFF. The CDR3 region has the DNA TGCAGCGTTGGTGCAGGGGCCGGGGAGCTGTTTTTT.

In its sample, this clonotype was seen many times. The chain has TRBV6-2 or TRBV6-3 and TRBJ2-7; a possible D gene is TRBD2 (5 bases). CDR3 length: 13 amino acids. The V end lost 7 bases, the J end lost 8 bases, and 18 bases lay between the germline ends. CDR1 and CDR2 (germline): MNHEY, SVGEGT. The CDR3 region is CASKSSGGWKQYF. Here the CDR3 DNA reads TGTGCCAGCAAAAGTTCAGGCGGGTGGAAGCAGTACTTC.

This clonotype was picked up a small number of times. This chain joins TRBV3-1 and TRBJ2-7, with D maybe TRBD2 (5 bases). Germline assignment: CDR1 LGHDT and CDR2 YNNKEL (reference sequence). The CDR3 runs 15 residues. The V gene lost 1 base and the J gene lost 2 bases, with 12 bases spanning the gap. The CDR3 sequence: CASSQGPGKAYEQYF. The CDR3 nucleotides are TGTGCCAGCAGCCAAGGCCCCGGGAAAGCCTACGAGCAGTACTTC.

A few counts support this clonotype. The CDR3 nucleotides read TGTGCCAGCAGCCAAGTGGAGTTGGTGGGACAGGGAGTAGAGACTGAAGCTTTCTTT. This encodes CASSQVELVGQGVETEAFF. The chain recombines TRBV3-1 with TRBJ1-1, with TRBD1 matching over 9 bases. The CDR3 loop spans 19 amino acids. After removal of 1 base from V and 5 bases from J, the junction contained 17 bases not matched to a gene. Germline V gives CDR1 LGHDT, CDR2 YNNKEL (reference sequence). Variable domain in full (rest from reference TRBV3-1 and TRBJ1-1): DTAVSQTPKYLVTQMGNDKSIKCEQNLGHDTMYWYKQDSKKFLKIMFSYNNKELIINETVPNRFSPKSPDKAHLNLHINSLELGDSAVYFCASSQVELVGQGVETEAFFGQGTRLTVV.

This clonotype occurred many times. The CDR3 nucleotides read TGTGCCAGCTCACCCGAGGCAGGTAACCCGGACGCTGAAGCTTTCTTT. This codes for CASSPEAGNPDAEAFF. This chain uses TRBV18 with TRBJ1-1; no firm D call. The CDR3 consists of 16 residues. Germline CDR1 KGHSH, CDR2 LQKENI. V was clipped by 3 bases and J by 6 bases, with 20 bases between them.

In its sample, this clonotype was seen many times. The V gene is TRBV12-3 or TRBV12-4, the J gene TRBJ2-2; 12 bases are a match to TRBD2. The CDR3 runs 17 residues. V gave up 4 bases and J gave up 5 bases; unmatched junction bases: 8. The CDR3 region has the DNA TGTGCCAGCAGTTCGCTAGCGGGAGGGCGAGGGACCGGGGAGCTGTTTTTT. It translates to CASSSLAGGRGTGELFF.

This clonotype was found many times. This rearrangement joins TRBV6-1 to TRBJ2-7, with TRBD2 matching over 8 bases. The V segment lost 6 bases and the J segment 2 bases; nucleotides outside the gene matches: 6. The germline V gene has CDR1 MNHNS and CDR2 SASEGT. This CDR3 spans 14 amino acids. CDR3: CASSTSGSTYEQYF. The DNA of the CDR3 is TGTGCCAGCAGCACTAGCGGTTCTACCTACGAGCAGTACTTC.

The CDR3 loop is CAWRKLGAEETQYF. CDR3 coding DNA: TGTGCCTGGAGAAAACTAGGGGCGGAAGAGACCCAGTACTTC. The genes are TRBV30 and TRBJ2-5; D could derive from TRBD1 or TRBD2 (5 bases each). The ends were cut back, 3 bases at V and 3 bases at J, with 14 bases in the middle. Germline CDR1 is GTSNPN and CDR2 is SVGIG (reference sequence). The CDR3 extends over 14 amino acids. Looking up the rest from reference TRBV30 and TRBJ2-5 gives the full variable domain: SQTIHQWPATLVQPVGSPLSLECTVEGTSNPNLYWYRQAAGRGLQLLFYSVGIGQISSEVPQNLSASRPQDRQFILSSKKLLLSDSGFYLCAWRKLGAEETQYFGPGTRLLVL.

There are many counts of this clonotype. The chain has TRBV5-1 and TRBJ2-3, with 10 bases that match TRBD2. Germline values: CDR1 SGHRS, CDR2 YFSETQ. The J segment lost 0 bases and the V segment lost 0 bases, leaving 7 bases of the junction unmatched. CDR3 length: 18 amino acids. CDR3 nucleotides: TGCGCCAGCAGCTTGGTCCTAGCGGGAGCTGGTAGCACAGATACGCAGTATTTT. It codes for CASSLVLAGAGSTDTQYF.

This clonotype has at least ten counts. The chain couples TRBV20-1 to TRBJ2-7; 7 bases align to TRBD1. This CDR3 has 14 amino acids. V was clipped by 4 bases and J by 4 bases; unmatched bases: 10. Germline values: CDR1 DFQATT, CDR2 SNEGSKA (reference sequence). The DNA for the CDR3 is TGCAGTGCTACCCTGACAGGGAGCGCGTACGAGCAGTACTTC. This encodes CSATLTGSAYEQYF.

This clonotype was counted many times. The J gene is TRBJ2-1, the V gene TRBV9, with 10 bases matching TRBD2. Germline lookup yields CDR1 SGDLS and CDR2 YYNGEE. The CDR3 is 15 residues long. V was clipped by 1 base and J by 8 bases; unmatched bases: 6. CDR3 protein: CASSVRGLAVYEQFF. CDR3 DNA: TGTGCCAGCAGCGTAAGAGGACTAGCGGTTTATGAGCAGTTCTTC.

This clonotype appeared many times. The rearrangement joins TRBV29-1 to TRBJ2-3, with no clear D. Deletions cut 0 bases from V and 8 bases from J, with 9 bases between. The CDR3 spans 12 residues. In germline, CDR1 is SQVTM, CDR2 ANQGSEA. CDR3 protein: CSVEDSPRTQYF. CDR3 sequence (DNA): TGCAGCGTTGAAGACTCCCCCCGTACGCAGTATTTT.

The V and J genes are TRBV7-2 and TRBJ1-6, with a tentative D call TRBD1 (5 bases). Germline CDR1 is SGHTA and CDR2 is FQGNSA. The CDR3 has 16 residues. V gave up 2 bases and J gave up 4 bases, with 12 bases separating them. The CDR3 DNA follows: TGTGCCAGCAGCTTAAGACAGACGGAATATAATTCACCCCTCCACTTT. It specifies CASSLRQTEYNSPLHF.

This clonotype came up many times. The rearrangement joins TRBV19 to TRBJ1-1; 7 nucleotides agree with TRBD1. Germline assignment: CDR1 LNHDA and CDR2 SQIVND (reference sequence). V gave up 5 bases and J gave up 0 bases; unmatched junction bases: 6. CDR3 size: 15 residues. The CDR3 is CASSAGTVMNTEAFF. CDR3 nucleotide sequence: TGTGCCAGTAGTGCCGGGACAGTTATGAACACTGAAGCTTTCTTT.

This clonotype has ten or more counts. The chain uses TRBV20-1 and TRBJ2-3, with TRBD2 matching over 10 bases. Germline CDR1 reads DFQATT; CDR2 reads SNEGSKA (reference sequence). The CDR3 sequence is 14 residues long. After removal of 4 bases from V and 7 bases from J, the junction contained 8 bases not matched to a gene. CDR3 residues: CSATLAGVMNTQYF. CDR3 in DNA: TGCAGTGCTACCCTAGCGGGAGTGATGAATACGCAGTATTTT.

This clonotype was counted at least ten times. The chain has TRBV12-3 or TRBV12-4 and TRBJ2-7; D is possibly TRBD2 (5 bases). V dropped 4 bases and J dropped 3 bases, with 13 bases sitting between them. The CDR3 is 14 amino acids. The CDR3, as DNA: TGTGCCAGCAGTTCTACAGACGGGGTCTACGAGCAGTACTTC. Protein: CASSSTDGVYEQYF.

This chain connects TRBV28 to TRBJ2-1; TRBD2 aligns across 15 bases. After removal of 6 bases from V and 4 bases from J, the junction contained 7 bases not matched to a gene. This CDR3 has 17 residues. The V gene's germline CDR1 is MDHEN and CDR2 SYDVKM. CDR3 loop: CASSPVGLAGGYNEQFF. CDR3 nucleotides: TGTGCCAGCAGCCCTGTCGGACTAGCGGGAGGGTACAATGAGCAGTTCTTC.

This clonotype has only a few counts. The chain employs TRBV2 and TRBJ1-6; possibly TRBD1 for D (5 bases). The CDR3 length is 15 residues. The germline V gene encodes CDR1 SNHLY and CDR2 FYNNEI. V lost 4 bases and J lost 7, with 14 bases in between. Here the CDR3 DNA reads TGTGCCAGCAGTGCCCTGGGGGGAGGAAATTCACCCCTCCACTTT. Its protein is CASSALGGGNSPLHF.

This clonotype was counted between two and nine times. One base away lies a much larger clone, so this may be a sequencing read error. The chain employs TRBV28 and TRBJ2-1; D remains ambiguous. CDR1 and CDR2 from the germline V gene are MDHEN and SYDVKM. This CDR3 is 14 amino acids long. The CDR3 is CASSTTSTYSEQFF. DNA of the CDR3: TGTGCCAGCAGTACAACTTCCACATACAGTGAGCAGTTCTTC.